These 13 T cell receptor beta chains were sequenced from one sample in a study of blood T cells in healthy people across ages. A second PCR of about 6 to 12 cycles used a sample-barcoded 5' primer and a J-beta primer mix. TCRdb used MiXCR to reprocess the 5' RACE reads, holding one entry per CDR3 protein. The data show some 710,000 distinct CDR3 sequences, about 24% seen once. The sample consisted of blood. Source of these receptors: a man aged 70-80 years in good health.

This CDR3 is CASTLGPAGTGELFF. CDR3 DNA: TGTGCCAGCACCTTGGGGCCTGCCGGCACCGGGGAGCTGTTTTTT. V is TRBV12-3 or TRBV12-4 and J is TRBJ2-2; D is perhaps TRBD1 (5 bases). The length of the CDR3 is 15 residues. The ends were cut back, 7 bases at V and 4 bases at J, with 16 bases in the middle.

The J gene is TRBJ2-1, the V gene TRBV5-1; perhaps TRBD1 as D (6 bases). The J call is uncertain, as TRBJ2-7 better fits the DNA end. CDR3 length equals 13 residues. Germline V lookup: CDR1 SGHRS, CDR2 YFSETQ. CDR3 sequence: CASSPQTGAEQYV. As DNA, the CDR3 is TGCGCCAGCAGCCCCCAGACAGGCGCCGAGCAGTACGTC.

Remarks on this clonotype: Given a much more abundant clone one base away, this may be a read error. The rearrangement uses TRBV20-1 and TRBJ2-5; TRBD1 agrees at 8 bases. TRBJ2-1 matches the DNA end more closely, so the J call is doubtful. The CDR3 totals 13 residues. Germline loops: CDR1 DFQATT, CDR2 SNEGSKA (reference sequence). The CDR3 DNA reads as TGCTGTGCTCCTGGACAGGGAGGCAATGAGCAGTTCTTC. Amino acids: CCAPGQGGNEQFF.

The chain recombines TRBV29-1 with TRBJ1-2; D gene unclear. Trimming left V 5 bases short and J 1 base short, with 8 bases between. The CDR3 runs 12 residues. The germline V gene encodes CDR1 SQVTM and CDR2 ANQGSEA. This CDR3 reads CSVSQSNYGYTF. The CDR3 DNA sequence: TGCAGCGTTTCCCAAAGTAACTATGGCTACACCTTC.

CDR3 sequence: CASSQDAHRTDTQYF. CDR3 coding DNA: TGTGCCAGCAGCCAAGATGCGCACCGCACAGATACGCAGTATTTT. This chain connects TRBV14 to TRBJ2-3; unclear D gene. V lost 0 bases to trimming and J lost 1 base, with 8 bases between them. Germline V gene lookup returns CDR1 SGHDN and CDR2 FVKESK. This CDR3 comprises 15 residues.

This clonotype occurred a few times. This CDR3 reads CAISEDFEGQPQHF. CDR3 coding DNA: TGTGCCATCAGTGAGGACTTCGAAGGTCAGCCCCAGCATTTT. The gene calls are TRBV10-3 and TRBJ1-5; D uncertain. This CDR3 has 14 amino acids. Trimming took off 2 bases at V and 6 bases at J, with 11 bases between the two ends. Germline V gives CDR1 ENHRY, CDR2 SYGVKD.

The chain combines TRBV20-1 with TRBJ1-6; 8 bases are a match to TRBD1. J gave up 4 bases and V 3 bases, and 5 bases lay outside the gene matches. Germline V gene data show CDR1 as DFQATT and CDR2 as SNEGSKA (reference sequence). This CDR3 region has 15 residues. CDR3 residues: CSASTGGLYNSPLHF. Here the CDR3 DNA reads TGCAGTGCTAGTACAGGGGGTCTATATAATTCACCCCTCCACTTT.

This clonotype was seen repeatedly, ten times or more. The V call is TRBV20-1, the J call TRBJ1-2; D not resolved. Germline lookup yields CDR1 DFQATT and CDR2 SNEGSKA (reference sequence). V was shortened by 6 bases and J by 1 base, with 12 bases between the two germline ends. This CDR3 is 13 amino acids long. Written as DNA, the CDR3 is TGCAGTGCAACCCAGAGCTTTAACTATGGCTACACCTTC. Translating gives CSATQSFNYGYTF.

This rearrangement joins TRBV12-5 to TRBJ2-3, with TRBD1 identical over 7 bases. Germline V lookup: CDR1 LGHNT, CDR2 FRNRAP. The CDR3 is 15 amino acids. Trimming took 7 bases from V and 2 from J; bases not matched to a gene: 9. CDR3: CASAARDSDTDTQYF. The CDR3, as DNA: TGTGCTAGTGCCGCCCGGGACAGCGACACAGATACGCAGTATTTT.

This clonotype has just a few counts. The V and J genes are TRBV12-3 or TRBV12-4 and TRBJ2-2; unclear D gene. This CDR3 has 14 amino acids. The ends were cut back, 1 base at V and 7 bases at J, with 10 bases in the middle. This chain's CDR3 is CASSLVRGVGELFF. In DNA, the CDR3 is TGTGCCAGCAGTTTAGTCCGAGGAGTCGGGGAGCTGTTTTTT.

This clonotype came up a few times. V gene TRBV4-3 combines with J gene TRBJ2-6; D is perhaps TRBD1 (6 bases). Trimming cost V 2 bases and J 3 bases, with 14 bases left between them. From germline, CDR1 is LGHNA and CDR2 YSLEER. CDR3 length: 17 residues. CDR3 DNA sequence: TGCGCCAGCAGCCAACAACTACAGGGTAGTGGGGCCAACGTCCTGACTTTC. It specifies CASSQQLQGSGANVLTF.

This clonotype was observed once. Because the CDR3 is missing its conserved closing phenylalanine or tryptophan, this is likely a read error. CDR3 in DNA: TGTGCCAGCAGTTTCCGCAGAGCGGGAGTGAGCGCAGATGCGCAGTATTCT. Its translation is CASSFRRAGVSADAQYS. This chain uses TRBV12-3 or TRBV12-4 with TRBJ2-3; 8 nucleotides align to TRBD2. CDR3 length equals 17 residues.

This clonotype was detected only a few times. The rearrangement links TRBV20-1 to TRBJ2-3; D possibly corresponds to TRBD2 (6 bases). CDR3 length: 14 amino acids. In germline, CDR1 is DFQATT, CDR2 SNEGSKA (reference sequence). Deletions cut 5 bases from V and 1 base from J, with 13 bases between. The CDR3 here is CSARSGGGTDTQYF. DNA of the CDR3: TGCAGTGCTCGATCCGGGGGTGGCACAGATACGCAGTATTTT.